The entry below gives a single TCR beta chain sequence along with its context. What it binds is not known. Study-level results: Tumor-infiltrating Treg TCR alpha and beta sequences overlapped most with tumor naive CD4+ T cells, then blood naive.

Semi-nested PCR with Nested Universal Primer A followed constant-region reverse priming of full-length variable regions. TCRdb independently ran MiXCR on the 5' RACE reads; one entry per CDR3 protein. The sample lists roughly 56,000 distinct CDR3 sequences, just under 30% occurring once. CD25-based Treg depletion was applied to purified naive CD4+ T cells. This receptor was obtained from a female donor with breast cancer. The sample consisted of tumor-infiltrating naive CD4+ T cells sorted from the breast tumor. Sample subset: naive CD4+ T cells, CD4+CD45RA+CD25-.

DNA for the CDR3: TGTGCCAGCAGTTACGGAATGAGCGGGGAACCGTATTTT. This gives the protein CASSYGMSGEPYF. This chain uses TRBV6-2 or TRBV6-3 with TRBJ2-3; 7 bases align to TRBD2. The CDR3 totals 13 residues. After removal of 2 bases from V and 14 bases from J, the junction contained 10 bases not matched to a gene. The germline CDR1 and CDR2 sequences are MNHEY and SVGEGT.